This TCR beta chain came from a study of PD-L1 blockade in urothelial cancer. At the level of the study: Previous chemotherapy exposure amounted to 0 to 3 regimens for patients. Findings of the study overall: Below-median pretreatment blood TCR clonality was a predictor of better survival.

The ends were cut back, 4 bases at V and 1 base at J, with 11 bases in the middle. The CDR3 consists of 15 residues. CDR1 SNHLY and CDR2 FYNNEI come from the germline V gene. Synthetic TCR analog templates were spiked into each PCR. Clones were read by immunoSEQ multiplex PCR, and TCRdb kept only the in-frame ones, dropping some. This table has some 35,000 clones, about four fifths appearing once. Concerning this clone itself: The antigen is not known.

The TCR sequence derives from a man aged 60-69 years with urothelial cancer. The specimen was PBMCs, collected around atezolizumab (anti-PD-L1) treatment. This chain uses TRBV2 with TRBJ1-5; perhaps TRBD1 as D (6 bases). The CDR3 loop reads CASSGGGASNQPQHF. Here the CDR3 DNA reads TGTGCCAGCAGTGGCGGGGGCGCGAGCAATCAGCCCCAGCATTTT.